The 22 T cell receptor beta chains below were found in one sample sequenced in a study of T cells in Graves' hyperthyroidism and ophthalmopathy. Researchers took RNA transcripts and amplified the TCR beta CDR3 regions from them. The primer set for the first-round RT-PCR of the TCR CDR3 was HTBI. TCRdb analysed the multiplex PCR reads with MiXCR anew, one entry per CDR3 protein. The sample shows roughly 420,000 distinct CDR3 sequences, 15% to 19% of them seen only once. The sample consisted of blood. The receptors stem from a woman younger than 35 with Graves' hyperthyroidism.

The V gene is TRBV13, the J gene TRBJ1-2; 7 positions match TRBD1. The germline V gene encodes CDR1 PRHDT and CDR2 FYEKMQ (reference sequence). The ends lost 4 bases at V and 4 bases at J; junction bases unmatched: 6. The CDR3 sequence is 14 residues long. The CDR3 sequence: CASSSDRELYGYTF. CDR3 sequence (DNA): TGTGCCAGCAGCTCCGACAGGGAACTCTATGGCTACACCTTC.

This clonotype has just a few counts. This chain joins TRBV6-1 and TRBJ1-6; D gene ambiguous. V was clipped by 3 bases and J by 6 bases, with 3 bases between them. Germline V gene lookup returns CDR1 MNHNS and CDR2 SASEGT. There are 12 residues in the CDR3. As DNA, the CDR3 is TGTGCCAGCAGTGAGGGTAATTCACCCCTCCACTTT. Amino acid sequence: CASSEGNSPLHF.

In this sample, this clonotype turned up many times. The chain combines TRBV20-1 with TRBJ2-2; D call uncertain. This CDR3 contains 14 residues. V was pared by 5 bases and J by 1 base, with 11 bases between. Germline CDR1 reads DFQATT; CDR2 reads SNEGSKA (reference sequence). The CDR3 DNA follows: TGCAGTGCTCGCCTGATGGTGAACACCGGGGAGCTGTTTTTT. This codes for CSARLMVNTGELFF.

This clonotype was seen only a few times. The chain couples TRBV12-3 or TRBV12-4 to TRBJ1-4, with no clear D. There are 13 residues in the CDR3. The V end lost 7 bases, the J end lost 0 bases, and 6 bases lay between the germline ends. The CDR3 spells CASKVSTNEKLFF. The CDR3 nucleotides are TGTGCCAGCAAGGTTTCAACTAATGAAAAACTGTTTTTT.

This clonotype has a count of ten or more. The rearrangement uses TRBV20-1 and TRBJ2-3, with 13 positions matching TRBD2. The CDR3 totals 16 residues. The J segment lost 5 bases and the V segment lost 3 bases, leaving 8 bases of the junction unmatched. The germline CDR1 and CDR2 sequences are DFQATT and SNEGSKA (reference sequence). The CDR3: CSASAGTSGIKDTQYF. DNA for the CDR3: TGCAGTGCTAGCGCCGGGACTAGCGGGATAAAAGATACGCAGTATTTT.

This clonotype was seen a handful of times. The V and J genes are TRBV5-5 and TRBJ2-3; D is unresolved. This CDR3 region has 14 residues. V was cut by 1 base and J by 1 base, with 7 bases left in between. Per germline, CDR1 SGHKS and CDR2 YYEKEE (reference sequence). CDR3 residues: CASSLTQGTDTQYF. CDR3 nucleotides: TGTGCCAGCAGCTTGACCCAGGGCACAGATACGCAGTATTTT.

This clonotype came up many times. The rearrangement links TRBV28 to TRBJ2-5, with 11 bases matching TRBD2. The CDR3 covers 16 residues. The trim removed 4 bases at V and 4 bases at J, leaving 8 bases unmatched. CDR1 and CDR2 (germline): MDHEN, SYDVKM. CDR3 region: CASSSSTGLAGETQYF. The DNA for the CDR3 is TGTGCCAGCAGTTCCTCAACCGGACTAGCGGGAGAGACCCAGTACTTC.

This chain uses TRBV12-3 or TRBV12-4 with TRBJ2-1; possible D gene TRBD2, 6 bases. The V end was cut by 7 bases, the J end by 10 bases, with 17 bases between. The CDR3 contains 13 residues. The DNA for the CDR3 is TGTGCCAGCACCCCGACTAGTCGGGGCGAGCAGTTCTTC. Its translation: CASTPTSRGEQFF.

Points on this clonotype: Since a much larger clone is just one base distant, this may be a read error. This chain links TRBV11-2 with TRBJ1-4; unclear D gene. The CDR3 has 12 residues. Germline-derived CDR1 and CDR2 are SGHAT and FQNNGV. The germline V and J ends were trimmed by 6 bases and 10 bases, with 12 bases remaining between them. As DNA, the CDR3 is TGTGCCAGCAGTCACCGGGGAAGAAAACTGTTTTTT. Translating it yields CASSHRGRKLFF.

This clonotype came up many times. The V call is TRBV12-3 or TRBV12-4, the J call TRBJ1-1; D gene uncertain. The CDR3 has 12 amino acids. V lost 2 bases to trimming and J lost 2 bases, with 3 bases between them. The CDR3 bases are TGTGCCAGCAGTTTAACCAACACTGAAGCTTTCTTT. Translated, it gives CASSLTNTEAFF.

The chain is built from TRBV20-1 and TRBJ2-3; 7 nucleotides match TRBD1. Germline V gene data show CDR1 as DFQATT and CDR2 as SNEGSKA (reference sequence). There are 13 residues in the CDR3. With 6 bases clipped from V and 4 bases from J, the junction kept 7 bases outside the gene matches. CDR3 amino acids: CSARDRVADTQYF. As DNA, the CDR3 is TGCAGTGCCCGCGACAGGGTAGCAGATACGCAGTATTTT.

This clonotype was observed at least ten times. The genes are TRBV4-1 and TRBJ2-3; TRBD2 is a possible D gene (5 bases). Germline CDR1 and CDR2: MGHRA and YSYEKL. The germline V and J ends were trimmed by 3 bases and 0 bases, with 10 bases remaining between them. The CDR3 has 15 residues. The CDR3: CASSQERGSTDTQYF. DNA of the CDR3: TGCGCCAGCAGCCAGGAGAGAGGGAGCACAGATACGCAGTATTTT.

This clonotype was counted at least ten times. The chain is built from TRBV9 and TRBJ1-1; D unclear. V was cut by 0 bases and J by 8 bases, with 11 bases left in between. Germline values: CDR1 SGDLS, CDR2 YYNGEE. CDR3 length: 13 residues. The CDR3 spells CASSVGEGREAFF. The CDR3 DNA reads TGTGCCAGCAGCGTAGGAGAGGGCAGAGAAGCTTTCTTT.

This clonotype has at least ten counts. This rearrangement joins TRBV11-1 to TRBJ2-1; the match to TRBD2 covers 8 bases. This CDR3 contains 15 residues. V lost 5 bases, J lost 4 bases, and 7 bases stayed unmatched. From germline, CDR1 is SGHAT and CDR2 FQDESV (reference sequence). The CDR3 sequence: CASSITSGDYNEQFF. The DNA of the CDR3 is TGTGCCAGCAGCATAACTAGCGGCGATTACAATGAGCAGTTCTTC.

This clonotype was seen ten or more times. V and J are TRBV9 and TRBJ2-7, with 7 bases aligning to TRBD2. The CDR3 length is 14 residues. V was pared by 0 bases and J by 4 bases, with 4 bases of the junction left unmatched. In germline, CDR1 is SGDLS, CDR2 YYNGEE. CDR3: CASSVGGSSYEQYF. The CDR3 region has the DNA TGTGCCAGCAGCGTAGGCGGGAGCAGTTACGAGCAGTACTTC.

This clonotype was detected many times. The chain combines TRBV6-1 with TRBJ2-5, with D possibly being TRBD1 (5 bases). The CDR3 is 14 amino acids. The V gene lost 7 bases and the J gene lost 1 base, with 13 bases spanning the gap. CDR1 and CDR2 (germline): MNHNS, SASEGT. CDR3 sequence: CASKHTRVQETQYF. The DNA of the CDR3 is TGTGCCAGCAAACATACCAGGGTCCAAGAGACCCAGTACTTC.

This clonotype was counted only a few times. The chain is built from TRBV29-1 and TRBJ2-7; D possibly corresponds to TRBD1 (6 bases). Per the germline V gene, CDR1 is SQVTM and CDR2 is ANQGSEA. The V gene lost 6 bases and the J gene lost 0 bases, with 12 bases spanning the gap. The CDR3 has 13 amino acids. CDR3 nucleotide sequence: TGCAGCGTCCGGGACACGAGCTCCTACGAGCAGTACTTC. Residues: CSVRDTSSYEQYF.

This clonotype was counted at least ten times. Here the CDR3 reads CSASSAARNQPQHF. The CDR3 DNA is TGCAGTGCTAGCTCGGCGGCACGCAATCAGCCCCAGCATTTT. The chain joins TRBV20-1 to TRBJ1-5; D remains ambiguous. CDR1 is DFQATT, CDR2 SNEGSKA, per germline (reference sequence). With 3 bases removed from V and 2 bases from J, the gap between germline ends came to 11 bases. The CDR3 loop spans 14 amino acids.

In its sample, this clonotype was seen many times. The chain has TRBV5-5 and TRBJ2-1, with D tentatively TRBD2 (5 bases). This CDR3 spans 15 amino acids. Looked up from germline, CDR1 is SGHKS and CDR2 is YYEKEE (reference sequence). The ends were cut back, 2 bases at V and 4 bases at J, with 13 bases in the middle. The CDR3 reads CASSFEGRGYNEQFF. The CDR3 nucleotides are TGTGCCAGCAGCTTCGAGGGTAGAGGTTACAATGAGCAGTTCTTC. Drawing the rest from reference TRBV5-5 and TRBJ2-1, the complete variable domain is DAGVTQSPTHLIKTRGQQVTLRCSPISGHKSVSWYQQVLGQGPQFIFQYYEKEERGRGNFPDRFSARQFPNYSSELNVNALLLGDSALYLCASSFEGRGYNEQFFGPGTRLTVL.

This sequence joins TRBV5-1 and TRBJ2-7; maybe TRBD1 (5 bases). Germline CDR1 and CDR2: SGHRS and YFSETQ. V was trimmed by 0 bases and J by 3 bases, leaving 10 bases between them. The CDR3 runs to 14 residues. The CDR3 protein is CASSLEGQNYEQYF. The CDR3 coding sequence is TGCGCCAGCAGCTTGGAGGGGCAGAACTACGAGCAGTACTTC.

With respect to this clonotype: A much larger clone lies a single base off, so this may be a read error. The chain carries TRBV18 and TRBJ2-2; unclear D gene. CDR1 KGHSH and CDR2 LQKENI come from the germline V gene. This CDR3 spans 13 amino acids. CDR3 sequence reads: CTSSPTGGGELFF. The CDR3 bases are TGTACCAGCTCACCGACCGGTGGCGGGGAGCTGTTTTTT.

This clonotype has at least ten counts. J is TRBJ2-2 and V is TRBV3-1; D gene ambiguous. Germline V lookup: CDR1 LGHDT, CDR2 YNNKEL (reference sequence). The CDR3 has 12 residues. Deletions cut 3 bases from V and 1 base from J, with 0 bases between. The CDR3 here is CASSQNTGELFF. DNA for the CDR3: TGTGCCAGCAGCCAGAACACCGGGGAGCTGTTTTTT.